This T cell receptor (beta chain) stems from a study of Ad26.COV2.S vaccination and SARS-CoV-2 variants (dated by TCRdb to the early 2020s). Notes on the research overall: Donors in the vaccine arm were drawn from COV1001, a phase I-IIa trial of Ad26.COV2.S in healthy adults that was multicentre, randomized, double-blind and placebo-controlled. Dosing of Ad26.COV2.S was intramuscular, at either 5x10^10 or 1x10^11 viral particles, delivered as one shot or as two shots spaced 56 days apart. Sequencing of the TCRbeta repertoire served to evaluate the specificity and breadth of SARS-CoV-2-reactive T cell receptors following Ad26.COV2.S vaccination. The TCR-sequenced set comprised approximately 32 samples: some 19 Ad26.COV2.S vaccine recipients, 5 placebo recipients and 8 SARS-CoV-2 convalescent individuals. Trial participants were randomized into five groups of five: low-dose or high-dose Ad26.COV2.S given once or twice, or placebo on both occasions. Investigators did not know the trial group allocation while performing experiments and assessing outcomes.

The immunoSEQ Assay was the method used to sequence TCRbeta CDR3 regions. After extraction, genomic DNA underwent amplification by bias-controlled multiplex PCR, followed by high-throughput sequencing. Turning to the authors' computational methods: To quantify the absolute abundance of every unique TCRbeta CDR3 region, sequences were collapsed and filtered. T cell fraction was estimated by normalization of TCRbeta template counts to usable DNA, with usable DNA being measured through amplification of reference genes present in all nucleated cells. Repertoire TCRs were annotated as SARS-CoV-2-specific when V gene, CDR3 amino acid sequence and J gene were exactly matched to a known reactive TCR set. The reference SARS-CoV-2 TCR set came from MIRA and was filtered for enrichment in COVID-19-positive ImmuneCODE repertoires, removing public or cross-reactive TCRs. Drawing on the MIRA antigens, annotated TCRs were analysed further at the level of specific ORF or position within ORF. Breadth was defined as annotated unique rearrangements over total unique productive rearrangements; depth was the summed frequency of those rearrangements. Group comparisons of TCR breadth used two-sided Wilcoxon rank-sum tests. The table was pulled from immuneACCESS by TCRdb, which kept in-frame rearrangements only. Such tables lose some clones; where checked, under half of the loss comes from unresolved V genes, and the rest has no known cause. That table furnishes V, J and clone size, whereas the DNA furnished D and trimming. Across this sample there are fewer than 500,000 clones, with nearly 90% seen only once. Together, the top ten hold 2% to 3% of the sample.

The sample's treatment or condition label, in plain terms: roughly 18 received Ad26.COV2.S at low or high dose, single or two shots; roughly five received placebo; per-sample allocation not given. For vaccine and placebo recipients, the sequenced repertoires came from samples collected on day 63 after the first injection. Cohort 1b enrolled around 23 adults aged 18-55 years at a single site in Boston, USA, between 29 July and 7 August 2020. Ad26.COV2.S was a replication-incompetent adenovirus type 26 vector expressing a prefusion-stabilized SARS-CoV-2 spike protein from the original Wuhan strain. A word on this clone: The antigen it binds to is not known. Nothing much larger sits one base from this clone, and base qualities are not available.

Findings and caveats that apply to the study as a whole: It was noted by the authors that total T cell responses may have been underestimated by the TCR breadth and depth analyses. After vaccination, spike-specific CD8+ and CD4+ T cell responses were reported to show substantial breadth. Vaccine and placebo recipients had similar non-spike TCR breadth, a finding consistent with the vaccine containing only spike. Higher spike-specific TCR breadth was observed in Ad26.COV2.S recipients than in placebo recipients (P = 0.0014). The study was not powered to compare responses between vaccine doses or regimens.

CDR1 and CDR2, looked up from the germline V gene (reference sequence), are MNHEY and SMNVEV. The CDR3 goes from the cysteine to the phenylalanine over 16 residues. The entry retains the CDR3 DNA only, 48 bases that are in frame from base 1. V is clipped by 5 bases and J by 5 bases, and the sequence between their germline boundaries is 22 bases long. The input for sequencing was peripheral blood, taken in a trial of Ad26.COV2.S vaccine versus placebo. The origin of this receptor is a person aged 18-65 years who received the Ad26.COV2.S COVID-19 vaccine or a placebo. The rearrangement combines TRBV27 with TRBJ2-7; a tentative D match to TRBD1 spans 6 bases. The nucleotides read TGTGCCAGCAGTCTATTCAGGGACACCCTGGTCCACGAGCAGTACTTC. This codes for CASSLFRDTLVHEQYF.